Shown below are 22 T cell receptor beta chains from a single sample sequenced in a study of T cells in Graves' hyperthyroidism and ophthalmopathy. From RNA transcripts, TCR beta CDR3 regions were amplified. With the HTBI primer set, the TCR CDR3 went through a first round of RT-PCR. A single record per CDR3 protein comes from TCRdb applying MiXCR to the multiplex PCR reads. The sample shows about 680,000 distinct CDR3 sequences, 35% of them seen only once. Sequenced: blood. Receptors originate from a woman between 40 and 50 years old with Graves' hyperthyroidism.

This clonotype showed up just a few times. The rearrangement joins TRBV20-1 to TRBJ1-1; perhaps TRBD1 as D (6 bases). This CDR3 has 15 residues. Between the trimmed V and J ends, which lost 0 bases and 1 base, there was a span of 12 bases. Looked up from germline, CDR1 is DFQATT and CDR2 is SNEGSKA (reference sequence). CDR3: CSARDYGGANTEAFF. CDR3 in DNA: TGCAGTGCTAGAGATTACGGGGGGGCGAACACTGAAGCTTTCTTT.

The V gene is TRBV15, the J gene TRBJ1-5; 10 nucleotides align to TRBD1. Germline assignment: CDR1 LNHNV and CDR2 YYDKDF (reference sequence). V trimming: 5 bases; J trimming: 1 base; junction bases outside the gene matches: 8. The CDR3 is made up of 17 amino acids. This CDR3 is CATSGTGERDSNQPQHF. CDR3 in DNA: TGTGCCACCAGCGGGACAGGGGAAAGGGACAGCAATCAGCCCCAGCATTTT.

CDR3: CASSPKWLVSTVGHRVVQPQHF. The CDR3 DNA reads as TGTGCCAGCAGCCCGAAATGGTTGGTGTCCACGGTCGGGCACAGGGTCGTTCAGCCCCAGCATTTT. The rearrangement joins TRBV14 to TRBJ1-5; a possible D gene is TRBD1 (6 bases). Deletions cut 4 bases from V and 6 bases from J, with 37 bases between. The CDR3 consists of 22 residues. CDR1 and CDR2 (germline): SGHDN, FVKESK.

This clonotype was observed many times. This rearrangement joins TRBV7-9 to TRBJ1-1; 7 positions match TRBD1. V lost 3 bases, J lost 1 base, and 8 bases stayed unmatched. There are 16 residues in the CDR3. Germline lookup yields CDR1 SEHNR and CDR2 FQNEAQ (reference sequence). For the CDR3, the DNA is TGTGCCAGCAGCTTCCCGCGGACAGGAGCGAACACTGAAGCTTTCTTT. Residues: CASSFPRTGANTEAFF.

This clonotype was detected a few times. The V gene is TRBV7-2, the J gene TRBJ2-3, with D unclear. CDR3 size: 14 residues. The V end was cut by 1 base, the J end by 6 bases, with 11 bases between. CDR1 SGHTA and CDR2 FQGNSA come from the germline V gene. The CDR3 coding sequence is TGTGCCAGCAGCTTAGATAGGATTGGGGATACGCAGTATTTT. This translates into CASSLDRIGDTQYF.

The sample holds a few counts of this clonotype. Compared with germline, one end of the junction differs, possibly owing to a read error. V is TRBV7-9 and J is TRBJ1-6; D possibly corresponds to TRBD1 (5 bases). CDR3 size: 16 residues. Germline V gene sequence: CDR1 SEHNR, CDR2 FQNEAQ (reference sequence). In DNA, the CDR3 is TGCGCCAGCAGCCAGGGCCCGGACCCCCGAAATTCACCCCTCCACTTT. Its protein product is CASSQGPDPRNSPLHF.

The chain is built from TRBV4-3 and TRBJ1-5; TRBD1 matches 8 bases. V was pared by 0 bases and J by 5 bases, with 6 bases of the junction left unmatched. Germline V gene lookup returns CDR1 LGHNA and CDR2 YSLEER. The length of the CDR3 is 16 residues. CDR3 nucleotides: TGCGCCAGCAGCCAAGATTACGGACAGGGAGATCAGCCCCAGCATTTT. This gives the protein CASSQDYGQGDQPQHF.

This clonotype has ten or more counts. The chain uses TRBV25-1 and TRBJ2-7; tentatively, D is TRBD2 (6 bases). V was clipped by 6 bases and J by 6 bases, with 9 bases between them. The CDR3 sequence is 11 residues long. Germline CDR1 is MGHDK and CDR2 is SYGVNS. In DNA, the CDR3 is TGTGCCAGCAGCTGGAGGGCCGAGCAGTACTTC. The encoded protein is CASSWRAEQYF.

This chain joins TRBV19 and TRBJ2-7; TRBD1 matches at 9 bases. The CDR3 has 12 residues. Germline loops: CDR1 LNHDA, CDR2 SQIVND (reference sequence). Trimming removed 11 bases from V and 2 bases from J; junction bases left unmatched: 4. The CDR3 DNA follows: TGTGCCGGGGACAGGGTGGCCTACGAGCAGTACTTC. This translates into CAGDRVAYEQYF.

The rearrangement links TRBV6-2 or TRBV6-3 to TRBJ1-1; 7 nucleotides align to TRBD1. With V trimmed by 8 bases and J by 0 bases, 9 bases remained unmatched. The germline CDR1 and CDR2 sequences are MNHEY and SVGEGT. This CDR3 has 15 amino acids. The CDR3 sequence is CASSPGDRVNTEAFF. CDR3 sequence (DNA): TGTGCCAGCTCACCGGGGGACAGAGTGAACACTGAAGCTTTCTTT.

This clonotype was detected ten times or more. This chain connects TRBV5-1 to TRBJ2-2; TRBD1 matches at 7 bases. Germline V gene lookup returns CDR1 SGHRS and CDR2 YFSETQ. There are 15 residues in the CDR3. J was trimmed by 1 base and V by 4 bases; bases with no gene match: 4. CDR3 nucleotides: TGCGCCAGCAGCCAAGGGACAGAGAACACCGGGGAGCTGTTTTTT. Amino acid sequence: CASSQGTENTGELFF. The full variable domain, its missing parts supplied by reference TRBV5-1 and TRBJ2-2, is KAGVTQTPRYLIKTRGQQVTLSCSPISGHRSVSWYQQTPGQGLQFLFEYFSETQRNKGNFPGRFSGRQFSNSRSEMNVSTLELGDSALYLCASSQGTENTGELFFGEGSRLTVL.

This clonotype was seen many times. The chain joins TRBV19 to TRBJ2-5; 8 positions agree with TRBD2. CDR1 is LNHDA, CDR2 SQIVND, per germline (reference sequence). The CDR3 covers 14 residues. The ends lost 3 bases at V and 5 bases at J; junction bases unmatched: 5. CDR3 bases: TGTGCCAGTAGTATGGGTGCGGGGGGTGAGACCCAGTACTTC. This encodes CASSMGAGGETQYF.

This clonotype has only a few counts. The chain combines TRBV9 with TRBJ2-5; 11 bases fit TRBD2. The CDR3 is 16 residues long. The ends lost 4 bases at V and 5 bases at J; junction bases unmatched: 10. Germline V CDR1 and CDR2: SGDLS, YYNGEE. CDR3 protein: CASSQISGGALETQYF. CDR3 DNA: TGTGCCAGCAGCCAAATTAGCGGGGGGGCCCTGGAGACCCAGTACTTC.

The chain carries TRBV28 and TRBJ2-5; D is possibly TRBD1 or TRBD2 (5 bases each). There are 14 residues in the CDR3. Germline V gene sequence: CDR1 MDHEN, CDR2 SYDVKM. V gave up 5 bases and J gave up 6 bases, with 16 bases separating them. The CDR3 region has the DNA TGTGCCAGCAGTCTCCACGGGTCGGGGCAGACCCAGTACTTC. Translated: CASSLHGSGQTQYF. Looking up the rest from reference TRBV28 and TRBJ2-5 gives the full variable domain: DVKVTQSSRYLVKRTGEKVFLECVQDMDHENMFWYRQDPGLGLRLIYFSYDVKMKEKGDIPEGYSVSREKKERFSLILESASTNQTSMYLCASSLHGSGQTQYFGPGTRLLVL.

This chain joins TRBV5-4 and TRBJ1-1; D is perhaps TRBD1 (6 bases). The germline CDR1 and CDR2 sequences are SGHNT and YYREEE (reference sequence). This CDR3 region has 14 residues. The V and J ends lost 2 bases and 13 bases respectively, with 21 bases between them. The CDR3 loop reads CASSLLGGPGGVFF. As DNA, the CDR3 is TGTGCCAGCAGCTTATTAGGGGGGCCTGGCGGGGTTTTCTTT.

As regards this clonotype: At one boundary the junction diverges from the germline segment, which might be a read error. The chain joins TRBV13 to TRBJ1-2; D possibly corresponds to TRBD1 (5 bases). Germline V gene sequence: CDR1 PRHDT, CDR2 FYEKMQ (reference sequence). The length of the CDR3 is 11 residues. Here the CDR3 DNA reads TGTGCCAGCTCAAGGGACTATGACTACACCTTC. Translation gives CASSRDYDYTF.

On this clonotype: Just one base apart from a much larger clone, this may be a read error. CDR3 residues: CATSDPRGNQPRHF. Here the CDR3 DNA reads TGTGCCACCAGTGATCCCCGAGGCAATCAGCCCCGGCATTTT. The chain links TRBV24-1 to TRBJ1-5, with unresolved D. Looked up from germline, CDR1 is KGHDR and CDR2 is SFDVKD. This CDR3 spans 14 amino acids.

In the case of this clonotype: This clone may be a read error of a much larger clone one base away. CDR3 nucleotide sequence: TGTGGCAGTAGGTTACAGGCGTTACCTAACTATGGCTACACCTTC. Its translation is CGSRLQALPNYGYTF. J is TRBJ1-2 and V is TRBV19; the D gene is possibly TRBD1 (5 bases). This CDR3 has 15 amino acids. Germline values: CDR1 LNHDA, CDR2 SQIVND (reference sequence).

The V gene is TRBV7-9, the J gene TRBJ1-1; the D gene is possibly TRBD1 (6 bases). There are 17 residues in the CDR3. V dropped 5 bases and J dropped 0 bases, with 19 bases sitting between them. Germline values: CDR1 SEHNR, CDR2 FQNEAQ (reference sequence). The CDR3, as DNA: TGTGCCAGCAGCCCTACTCCTCGGGGGGCACTGAACACTGAAGCTTTCTTT. It encodes CASSPTPRGALNTEAFF.

Only a few counts were recorded for this clonotype. The V and J genes are TRBV10-3 and TRBJ1-1; D possibly corresponds to TRBD1 (6 bases). Germline V gene data show CDR1 as ENHRY and CDR2 as SYGVKD. V gave up 7 bases and J gave up 1 base, with 13 bases separating them. This CDR3 contains 14 residues. The CDR3 region is CAITSGTKNTEAFF. CDR3 DNA: TGTGCCATCACGTCCGGGACAAAGAACACTGAAGCTTTCTTT.

This chain connects TRBV2 to TRBJ2-5, with 12 bases identical to TRBD2. The CDR3 is 16 residues long. Germline loops: CDR1 SNHLY, CDR2 FYNNEI. V dropped 8 bases and J dropped 1; count of bases not matched to a gene: 8. For the CDR3, the DNA is TGTGCCAGCGGCGACACTAGCGGGGGGTTCCAAGAGACCCAGTACTTC. Protein product: CASGDTSGGFQETQYF.

The V call is TRBV7-2, the J call TRBJ1-6, with TRBD1 matching 7 bases. The V and J ends lost 5 bases and 11 bases, in that order; junction bases with no gene match: 12. The CDR3 runs to 15 residues. CDR1 SGHTA and CDR2 FQGNSA come from the germline V gene. CDR3 loop: CASSLTGNTGAPLHF. The CDR3 DNA reads TGTGCCAGCAGCCTGACAGGGAACACCGGGGCACCCCTCCACTTT.